Each of the 21 T cell receptor beta chains below was sequenced from the same sample in a study of cytomegalovirus exposure and HLA in healthy donors. PCR amplification relied on 60 Vbeta primers (plus 13 Jbeta primers). TCRdb keeps only in-frame clones here, not all; method: immunoSEQ multiplex PCR. The sample lists around 140,000 clones, 82% occurring once. What was sequenced was PBMCs. Receptors were obtained from a male donor in good health and CMV-seronegative.

The rearrangement links TRBV6-1 to TRBJ2-5, with 7 bases aligning to TRBD2. After removal of 5 bases from V and 4 bases from J, the junction contained 7 bases not matched to a gene. There are 14 residues in the CDR3. Germline V gives CDR1 MNHNS, CDR2 SASEGT. This CDR3 reads CASSPDGEGETQYF. DNA for the CDR3: TGTGCCAGCAGTCCCGACGGGGAGGGAGAGACCCAGTACTTC.

This clone appeared a single time. The J gene is TRBJ2-7, the V gene TRBV7-9, with 7 bases aligning to TRBD2. CDR1 SEHNR and CDR2 FQNEAQ come from the germline V gene (reference sequence). Germline trimming cut 1 base from V and 7 bases from J; bases unmatched to any gene: 4. This CDR3 is built from 13 residues. The CDR3 DNA reads TGTGCCAGCAGCTTAGGACTAGCTCGGGAGCAGTACTTC. This encodes CASSLGLAREQYF.

The chain joins TRBV5-4 to TRBJ2-1; TRBD1 agrees at 8 bases. CDR1 SGHNT and CDR2 YYREEE come from the germline V gene (reference sequence). The CDR3 has 14 residues. Trimming at V came to 4 bases and at J to 5 bases, leaving 5 bases not matched to a gene. The CDR3 DNA is TGTGCCAGCAGCCAGCAGGGGGCCCACAATGAGCAGTTCTTC. This gives the protein CASSQQGAHNEQFF.

This chain uses TRBV18 with TRBJ2-1; D possibly corresponds to TRBD2 (6 bases). CDR1 is KGHSH and CDR2 is LQKENI in the germline V gene. The CDR3 loop spans 13 amino acids. The V and J ends lost 4 bases and 5 bases respectively, with 9 bases between them. The CDR3 reads CASSLQRDNEQFF. In DNA, the CDR3 is TGTGCCAGCTCACTCCAGCGGGACAATGAGCAGTTCTTC.

The rearrangement uses TRBV4-3 and TRBJ2-7; 7 bases match TRBD1. Germline CDR1 reads LGHNA; CDR2 reads YSLEER. J lost 2 bases, V lost 4 bases, and 5 bases had no gene match. The CDR3 sequence is 14 residues long. The DNA for the CDR3 is TGCGCCAGCAGCCCAGGGGGTGCAACCTACGAGCAGTACTTC. Amino acid sequence: CASSPGGATYEQYF.

V usage is TRBV29-1 and J usage is TRBJ2-7, with D possibly being TRBD2 (6 bases). CDR3 length equals 12 residues. Germline CDR1 is SQVTM and CDR2 is ANQGSEA. Trimming left V 7 bases short and J 4 bases short, with 14 bases between. The CDR3 bases are TGCAGCGCCAATGGCGGGAATTACGAGCAGTACTTC. It is translated as CSANGGNYEQYF.

CDR3 region: CASSVDEGEQFF. DNA for the CDR3: TGTGCCAGCAGCGTAGACGAGGGTGAGCAGTTCTTC. J is TRBJ2-1 and V is TRBV9, with TRBD2 as a possible D gene (5 bases). The germline gives CDR1 SGDLS, CDR2 YYNGEE. The ends were cut back, 0 bases at V and 9 bases at J, with 7 bases in the middle. This CDR3 comprises 12 residues.

CDR3 sequence reads: CASSFLQGATQPQHF. The CDR3 DNA sequence: TGTGCCAGCAGTTTTTTGCAGGGGGCCACGCAGCCCCAGCATTTT. V gene TRBV28 combines with J gene TRBJ1-5; 8 bases line up with TRBD1. The CDR3 has 15 amino acids. Germline lookup yields CDR1 MDHEN and CDR2 SYDVKM. J gave up 7 bases and V 3 bases, and 8 bases lay outside the gene matches.

The chain links TRBV6-6 to TRBJ2-7; TRBD1 agrees at 9 bases. The CDR3 runs to 13 residues. Unmatched junction bases numbered 0, after V lost 2 bases and J lost 4 bases. Germline V lookup: CDR1 MNHNY, CDR2 SVGAGI (reference sequence). CDR3 amino acids: CASSYGTGYEQYF. For the CDR3, the DNA is TGTGCCAGCAGTTACGGGACAGGGTACGAGCAGTACTTC.

CDR3: CASQPGLADYEQYF. In DNA, the CDR3 is TGCGCCAGCCAACCGGGACTAGCGGATTACGAGCAGTACTTC. This sequence joins TRBV10-1 and TRBJ2-7; 11 bases map to TRBD2. Germline CDR1 reads WNHNN; CDR2 reads SYGVQD (reference sequence). There are 14 residues in the CDR3. The V gene end was trimmed by 8 bases and the J gene end by 4 bases; junction bases not matched to a gene: 7.

The CDR3 sequence: CASSDSGTTYNEQFF. The CDR3 bases are TGTGCCAGCAGCGATTCCGGGACAACCTACAATGAGCAGTTCTTC. The chain joins TRBV6-1 to TRBJ2-1, with D perhaps TRBD1 (6 bases). Germline CDR1 is MNHNS and CDR2 is SASEGT. CDR3 length: 15 amino acids. V lost 6 bases and J lost 2, with 14 bases in between.

The rearrangement uses TRBV7-2 and TRBJ1-4; the D gene is possibly TRBD1 (6 bases). V gave up 4 bases and J gave up 14 bases, with 14 bases separating them. Germline values: CDR1 SGHTA, CDR2 FQGNSA. The CDR3 runs to 12 residues. This CDR3 reads CASSYYGQFLFF. CDR3 coding DNA: TGTGCCAGCAGCTACTACGGACAGTTCCTGTTTTTT.

This clone has just a few counts. The V call is TRBV19, the J call TRBJ2-3; 7 nucleotides match TRBD1. The CDR3 spans 15 residues. J lost 0 bases, V lost 5 bases, and 5 bases had no gene match. Germline values: CDR1 LNHDA, CDR2 SQIVND (reference sequence). The CDR3 sequence is CASSAQGVSTDTQYF. In nucleotides, the CDR3 is TGTGCCAGTAGTGCCCAGGGGGTTAGCACAGATACGCAGTATTTT.

The chain links TRBV19 to TRBJ1-1, with D perhaps TRBD1 (5 bases). Trimming cost V 6 bases and J 4 bases, with 18 bases left between them. The CDR3 is 15 amino acids. CDR1 and CDR2 from the germline V gene are LNHDA and SQIVND (reference sequence). The CDR3 region is CASSFWGPSSTEAFF. The CDR3 DNA reads as TGTGCCAGTAGCTTCTGGGGCCCTTCCTCCACTGAAGCTTTCTTT.

The V gene is TRBV29-1, the J gene TRBJ2-2; 8 bases agree with TRBD1. J lost 1 base, V lost 7 bases, and 5 bases had no gene match. The germline V gene has CDR1 SQVTM and CDR2 ANQGSEA. This CDR3 has 14 residues. Here the CDR3 DNA reads TGCAGCGCTCGGGACAGGTTGAACACCGGGGAGCTGTTTTTT. Residues: CSARDRLNTGELFF.

This chain links TRBV11-2 with TRBJ2-7; 9 positions match TRBD2. The CDR3 spans 18 residues. CDR1 and CDR2 (germline): SGHAT, FQNNGV. The V segment lost 4 bases and the J segment 4 bases; nucleotides outside the gene matches: 17. The CDR3: CASSSRGTSWVNDYEQYF. CDR3 nucleotides: TGTGCCAGCAGCTCTCGGGGGACTAGCTGGGTAAACGATTACGAGCAGTACTTC.

The chain is built from TRBV2 and TRBJ1-4; the D gene is possibly TRBD1 (5 bases). The CDR3 contains 17 residues. Trimming removed 7 bases from V and 3 bases from J, with 21 bases in between. CDR1 is SNHLY and CDR2 is FYNNEI in the germline V gene. This CDR3 is CASTLGLTGVANEKLFF. Written as DNA, the CDR3 is TGTGCCAGCACTCTGGGACTCACTGGGGTGGCTAATGAAAAACTGTTTTTT.

The chain links TRBV13 to TRBJ2-7, with D maybe TRBD2 (6 bases). Trimming stripped 6 bases from V and 7 bases from J, with 16 bases between. The CDR3 extends over 13 amino acids. Germline CDR1 is PRHDT and CDR2 is FYEKMQ (reference sequence). DNA of the CDR3: TGTGCCAGCAGGGGACTTACCTTAGAGGAGCAGTACTTC. Protein sequence: CASRGLTLEEQYF.

V and J are TRBV29-1 and TRBJ2-4, with D possibly TRBD2 on 5 matching bases. The length of the CDR3 is 13 residues. V was trimmed by 3 bases and J by 8 bases, leaving 14 bases between them. Germline assignment: CDR1 SQVTM and CDR2 ANQGSEA. The CDR3 sequence: CSVEERVQDIQYF. The CDR3 coding sequence is TGCAGCGTTGAGGAGAGGGTGCAAGACATTCAGTACTTC.

J is TRBJ1-2 and V is TRBV5-4; maybe TRBD1 (5 bases). Looked up from germline, CDR1 is SGHNT and CDR2 is YYREEE (reference sequence). This CDR3 is 16 amino acids long. Trimming cost V 0 bases and J 0 bases, with 12 bases left between them. Here the CDR3 DNA reads TGTGCCAGCAGCTTGGCCGGGGGGGATACTAACTATGGCTACACCTTC. This codes for CASSLAGGDTNYGYTF. Looking up the rest from reference TRBV5-4 and TRBJ1-2 gives the full variable domain: ETGVTQSPTHLIKTRGQQVTLRCSSQSGHNTVSWYQQALGQGPQFIFQYYREEENGRGNFPPRFSGLQFPNYSSELNVNALELDDSALYLCASSLAGGDTNYGYTFGSGTRLTVV.

The chain links TRBV4-1 to TRBJ2-7, with D maybe TRBD1 (6 bases). This CDR3 has 17 amino acids. Germline loops: CDR1 MGHRA, CDR2 YSYEKL. Trimming took 1 base from V and 2 from J, leaving 18 bases between them. In DNA form, the CDR3 reads TGCGCCAGCAGCCAAGTTGGAACAGGGCTAATAACCTACGAGCAGTACTTC. It is translated as CASSQVGTGLITYEQYF.